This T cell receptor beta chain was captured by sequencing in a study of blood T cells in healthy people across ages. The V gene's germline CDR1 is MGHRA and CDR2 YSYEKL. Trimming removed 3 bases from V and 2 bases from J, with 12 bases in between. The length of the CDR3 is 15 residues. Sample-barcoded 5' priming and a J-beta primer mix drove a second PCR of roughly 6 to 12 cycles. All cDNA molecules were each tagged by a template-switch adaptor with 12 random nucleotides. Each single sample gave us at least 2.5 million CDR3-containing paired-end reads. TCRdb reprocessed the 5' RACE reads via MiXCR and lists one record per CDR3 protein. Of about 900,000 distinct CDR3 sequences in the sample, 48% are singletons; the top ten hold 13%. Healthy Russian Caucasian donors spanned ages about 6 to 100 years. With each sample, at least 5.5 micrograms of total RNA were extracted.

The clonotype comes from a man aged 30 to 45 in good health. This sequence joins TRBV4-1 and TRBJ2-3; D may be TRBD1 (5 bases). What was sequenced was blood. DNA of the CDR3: TGCGCCAGCAGCCACCTACAGGTCCTCACAGATACGCAGTATTTT. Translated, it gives CASSHLQVLTDTQYF.